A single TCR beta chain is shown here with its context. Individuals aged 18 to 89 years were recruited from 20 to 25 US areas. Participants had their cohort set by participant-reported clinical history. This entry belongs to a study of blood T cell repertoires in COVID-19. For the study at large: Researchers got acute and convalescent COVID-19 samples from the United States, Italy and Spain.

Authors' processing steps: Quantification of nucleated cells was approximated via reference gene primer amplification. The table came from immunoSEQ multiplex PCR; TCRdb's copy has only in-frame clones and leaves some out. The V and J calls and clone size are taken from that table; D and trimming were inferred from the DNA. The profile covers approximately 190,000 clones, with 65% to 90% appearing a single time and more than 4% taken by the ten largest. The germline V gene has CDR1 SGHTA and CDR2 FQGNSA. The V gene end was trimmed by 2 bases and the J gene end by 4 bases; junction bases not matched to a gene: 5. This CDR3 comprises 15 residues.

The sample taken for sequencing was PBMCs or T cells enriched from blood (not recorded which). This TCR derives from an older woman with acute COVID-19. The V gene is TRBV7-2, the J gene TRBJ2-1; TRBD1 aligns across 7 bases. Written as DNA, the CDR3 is TGTGCCAGCAGCTTAATGACAGGGAGTTACAATGAGCAGTTCTTC. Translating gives CASSLMTGSYNEQFF.